The clone carrying this T cell receptor (beta chain) was recorded many times. Its antigen is unidentified. This sample was taken from a study of response to subunit inactivated influenza vaccine. Study-wide results and caveats: It was the authors' suggestion that each seasonal influenza vaccination recruits few new T cells.

TCRdb reanalysed the RT-PCR reads using MiXCR and keeps one entry per CDR3 protein. The data hold roughly 780,000 distinct CDR3 sequences, with around 20% observed a single time. The germline gives CDR1 MNHNS, CDR2 SASEGT. CDR3 size: 15 residues. Trimming took 6 bases from V and 6 from J, leaving 17 bases between them. This TCR was recovered from a man in his forties or fifties who received an inactivated influenza vaccine. Material: PBMCs from blood, obtained roughly 5 days after vaccination. The rearrangement links TRBV6-1 to TRBJ2-2; D possibly corresponds to TRBD2 (6 bases). The CDR3 DNA is TGTGCCAGCAGCTTTTGGGGGGAAGGGGCCGGGGAGCTGTTTTTT. Amino acids: CASSFWGEGAGELFF.